These 32 T cell receptor beta chains share one sample of origin, sequenced in a study of control samples from healthy donors and cancer patients. Sequencing was performed with immunoSEQ multiplex PCR; in TCRdb, only in-frame clones are kept and a portion is missing. Of 190,000 or so clones listed, 85% to 95% are singletons. The sequenced sample was blood. These receptors were collected from a young man in good health.

The V gene is TRBV5-5, the J gene TRBJ2-3; D uncertain. V lost 2 bases and J lost 6, with 7 bases in between. Germline lookup yields CDR1 SGHKS and CDR2 YYEKEE (reference sequence). The CDR3 consists of 12 residues. The CDR3: CASSFNSDTQYF. CDR3 nucleotides: TGTGCCAGCAGCTTTAATTCGGATACGCAGTATTTT.

J is TRBJ2-1 and V is TRBV28; TRBD2 aligns across 13 bases. Germline CDR1 and CDR2: MDHEN and SYDVKM. The CDR3 is made up of 15 amino acids. The trim removed 6 bases at V and 9 bases at J, leaving 8 bases unmatched. Here the CDR3 reads CASSPTSGGVGEQFF. The CDR3 bases are TGTGCCAGCAGCCCTACTAGCGGGGGGGTGGGTGAGCAGTTCTTC. Complete variable domain (other parts from reference TRBV28 and TRBJ2-1): DVKVTQSSRYLVKRTGEKVFLECVQDMDHENMFWYRQDPGLGLRLIYFSYDVKMKEKGDIPEGYSVSREKKERFSLILESASTNQTSMYLCASSPTSGGVGEQFFGPGTRLTVL.

This chain joins TRBV11-1 and TRBJ2-5, with 8 bases that match TRBD2. The germline gives CDR1 SGHAT, CDR2 FQDESV (reference sequence). V was clipped by 7 bases and J by 5 bases; unmatched bases: 12. The CDR3 has 15 residues. DNA for the CDR3: TGTGCCAGCACCGTTACTCCAGCGGGGGATGAGACCCAGTACTTC. Amino acids: CASTVTPAGDETQYF.

The chain links TRBV6-1 to TRBJ2-1; D unresolved. The V gene lost 4 bases and the J gene lost 4 bases, with 17 bases spanning the gap. The CDR3 totals 16 residues. Germline V gives CDR1 MNHNS, CDR2 SASEGT. For the CDR3, the DNA is TGTGCCAGCAGTGGGGTTGGCGGCTATTCGTACAATGAGCAGTTCTTC. Translating gives CASSGVGGYSYNEQFF.

The sample holds a few counts of this clone. The chain recombines TRBV6-2 or TRBV6-3 with TRBJ1-6; D is unresolved. Germline CDR1 MNHEY, CDR2 SVGEGT. CDR3 length: 16 residues. Trimming pared 5 bases from V and 0 bases from J, leaving 11 bases between. CDR3: CASSGPRGSYNSPLHF. The CDR3 nucleotides are TGTGCCAGCAGTGGACCGAGAGGCTCCTATAATTCACCCCTCCACTTT.

This clone has only one observation. The chain employs TRBV28 and TRBJ1-6; no reliable D call. The CDR3 spans 15 residues. V gave up 7 bases and J gave up 9 bases, with 19 bases separating them. Germline CDR1 is MDHEN and CDR2 is SYDVKM. The CDR3: CASTPRTARISPLHF. For the CDR3, the DNA is TGTGCCAGCACCCCCCGGACCGCGAGGATTTCACCCCTCCACTTT.

The rearrangement links TRBV10-3 to TRBJ1-6; 9 bases match TRBD1. Looked up from germline, CDR1 is ENHRY and CDR2 is SYGVKD. Trimming at V came to 11 bases and at J to 8 bases, leaving 10 bases not matched to a gene. The CDR3 loop spans 14 amino acids. The CDR3 bases are TGTGCCGTATCGGGACAGGGTGTTGATTCACCCCTCCACTTT. Translated: CAVSGQGVDSPLHF.

This chain connects TRBV21-1 to TRBJ1-3. TRBV21-1 is tagged as a pseudogene. CDR3 length: 17 amino acids. CDR3 DNA sequence: TGTGCCAGCAGCAAATCAAGCCCCTTTAGCTCTGGAAACACCATATATTTT. This gives the protein CASSKSSPFSSGNTIYF.

V usage is TRBV19 and J usage is TRBJ2-2; D ambiguous. V was trimmed by 8 bases and J by 0 bases, leaving 13 bases between them. Germline CDR1 and CDR2: LNHDA and SQIVND (reference sequence). The CDR3 is made up of 15 amino acids. The chain's CDR3 is CASAVWQPNTGELFF. DNA of the CDR3: TGTGCCAGTGCCGTTTGGCAGCCGAACACCGGGGAGCTGTTTTTT.

This clone was counted once. This chain uses TRBV28 with TRBJ1-2; D may be TRBD1 (5 bases). V dropped 4 bases and J dropped 3 bases, with 9 bases sitting between them. CDR3 length equals 13 residues. CDR1 and CDR2 from the germline V gene are MDHEN and SYDVKM. The CDR3 bases are TGTGCCAGCAGTTGGGTGGGGGACTATGGCTACACCTTC. Its translation: CASSWVGDYGYTF.

The chain employs TRBV15 and TRBJ1-1; possible D gene TRBD1, 5 bases. V shed 8 bases and J shed 1 base, with 11 bases lying between them. The CDR3 loop spans 13 amino acids. In germline, CDR1 is LNHNV, CDR2 YYDKDF (reference sequence). CDR3 in DNA: TGTGCCACCGACGGGGGGGGGAACACTGAAGCTTTCTTT. This encodes CATDGGGNTEAFF.

This chain joins TRBV30 and TRBJ2-1; D could derive from TRBD1 or TRBD2 (6 bases each). Between the trimmed V and J ends, which lost 1 base and 4 bases, there was a span of 8 bases. CDR1 is GTSNPN and CDR2 is SVGIG in the germline V gene (reference sequence). The CDR3 sequence is 13 residues long. The CDR3 here is CAWSGGAYNEQFF. CDR3 DNA sequence: TGTGCCTGGAGTGGGGGGGCATACAATGAGCAGTTCTTC.

A note on this clone: In the same sample, other DNA sequences code for this CDR3. This chain joins TRBV27 and TRBJ1-5; the D is unclear. Deletions cut 3 bases from V and 1 base from J, with 4 bases between. This CDR3 is built from 13 residues. The germline V gene encodes CDR1 MNHEY and CDR2 SMNVEV (reference sequence). The CDR3 is CASSLGSNQPQHF. The CDR3 coding sequence is TGTGCCAGCAGTTTGGGCAGCAATCAGCCCCAGCATTTT.

The chain is built from TRBV24-1 and TRBJ1-1, with D possibly matching TRBD1 (5 bases). Trimming shortened V by 8 bases and J by 3 bases, and 15 bases separated the two germline ends. The CDR3 spans 14 residues. The germline V gene encodes CDR1 KGHDR and CDR2 SFDVKD. The CDR3 nucleotides read TGTGCCACCATTTCCGGGCCGGGGGACACTGAAGCTTTCTTT. Protein sequence: CATISGPGDTEAFF.

The rearrangement joins TRBV6-5 to TRBJ2-3; 8 bases fit TRBD1. Germline values: CDR1 MNHEY, CDR2 SVGAGI. V was clipped by 7 bases and J by 0 bases; unmatched bases: 6. The CDR3 is 15 residues long. CDR3 protein: CASKGQGLSTDTQYF. The CDR3, as DNA: TGTGCCAGCAAAGGACAGGGCCTTAGCACAGATACGCAGTATTTT.

V usage is TRBV2 and J usage is TRBJ2-2; the D gene is possibly TRBD2 (5 bases). The CDR3 is made up of 16 amino acids. Trimming left V 6 bases short and J 0 bases short, with 14 bases between. CDR1 is SNHLY and CDR2 is FYNNEI in the germline V gene. This CDR3 is CASRMDSGTNTGELFF. CDR3 in DNA: TGTGCCAGCAGAATGGACTCAGGAACGAACACCGGGGAGCTGTTTTTT.

This sequence joins TRBV21-1 and TRBJ1-1; TRBD1, the table's D call, lacks a check against the DNA. TRBV21-1 is a pseudogene locus. CDR3 length equals 16 residues. The CDR3 protein is CASSNGQGDQNTEAFF. CDR3 sequence (DNA): TGTGCCAGCAGCAATGGTCAGGGCGATCAGAATACTGAAGCTTTCTTT.

The rearrangement uses TRBV10-3 and TRBJ1-6; 9 bases fit TRBD1. V gave up 8 bases and J gave up 8 bases; unmatched junction bases: 1. Germline values: CDR1 ENHRY, CDR2 SYGVKD. The CDR3 is 12 residues long. CDR3 sequence reads: CAIGDRDSPLHF. The CDR3 nucleotides are TGTGCCATCGGGGACAGGGATTCACCCCTCCACTTT.

The chain carries TRBV15 and TRBJ2-7, with D perhaps matching TRBD2 (7 bases). CDR1 is LNHNV and CDR2 is YYDKDF in the germline V gene (reference sequence). The CDR3 has 16 residues. The V end was cut by 3 bases, the J end by 0 bases, with 15 bases between. The CDR3: CATSRTGGQSSYEQYF. In nucleotides, the CDR3 is TGTGCCACCAGCAGGACGGGGGGCCAGAGCTCCTACGAGCAGTACTTC.

This clone was recorded once. This chain joins TRBV9 and TRBJ2-2, with D perhaps matching TRBD2 (6 bases). This CDR3 has 15 amino acids. From germline, CDR1 is SGDLS and CDR2 YYNGEE. Between the trimmed V and J ends, which lost 4 bases and 4 bases, there was a span of 14 bases. The CDR3 loop reads CASSITGTFTGELFF. The CDR3 DNA is TGTGCCAGCAGCATCACCGGGACTTTCACCGGGGAGCTGTTTTTT.

The rearrangement uses TRBV19 and TRBJ2-1; TRBD1 is a possible D gene (6 bases). Germline CDR1 and CDR2: LNHDA and SQIVND (reference sequence). V was cut by 5 bases and J by 7 bases, with 18 bases left in between. The CDR3 contains 15 residues. CDR3 residues: CASSQPGTQLNEQFF. DNA for the CDR3: TGTGCCAGTAGTCAACCCGGGACACAATTGAATGAGCAGTTCTTC.

V usage is TRBV6-5 and J usage is TRBJ1-2, with D tentatively TRBD1 (5 bases). V lost 6 bases to trimming and J lost 4 bases, with 18 bases between them. Germline lookup yields CDR1 MNHEY and CDR2 SVGAGI. The CDR3 has 15 residues. CDR3 sequence: CASSVREGRVYGYTF. CDR3 bases: TGTGCCAGCAGCGTGAGGGAGGGGCGCGTCTATGGCTACACCTTC.

The chain has TRBV3-1 (or the pseudogene TRBV3-2) and TRBJ1-3, with D maybe TRBD1 (5 bases). Per germline, CDR1 LGHDT and CDR2 YNNKEL (reference sequence). V was clipped by 3 bases and J by 1 base, with 16 bases between them. There are 17 residues in the CDR3. The CDR3 region is CASSHSAGWSSGNTIYF. CDR3 bases: TGTGCCAGCAGCCATTCGGCAGGGTGGTCGTCTGGAAACACCATATATTTT.

V and J are TRBV28 and TRBJ2-3; weak D call: TRBD2 (6 bases). The length of the CDR3 is 16 residues. Trimming took 5 bases from V and 0 from J, leaving 15 bases between them. Germline CDR1 and CDR2: MDHEN and SYDVKM. CDR3 nucleotides: TGTGCCAGCAGTACCCGCTGGGGGAGGAGCACAGATACGCAGTATTTT. This encodes CASSTRWGRSTDTQYF.

There are a few counts of this clone. V gene TRBV18 combines with J gene TRBJ2-5, with 12 nucleotides matching TRBD1. Germline V gene lookup returns CDR1 KGHSH and CDR2 LQKENI. The CDR3 length is 16 residues. V lost 6 bases to trimming and J lost 5 bases; unmatched junction nucleotides: 10. CDR3 region: CASSPGQGALGETQYF. DNA of the CDR3: TGTGCCAGCTCCCCGGGACAGGGGGCCTTAGGCGAGACCCAGTACTTC.

The chain has TRBV29-1 and TRBJ2-7; TRBD1 agrees at 8 bases. J lost 4 bases, V lost 7 bases, and 9 bases had no gene match. The germline gives CDR1 SQVTM, CDR2 ANQGSEA. There are 13 residues in the CDR3. The chain's CDR3 is CSATGTGGYEQYF. DNA for the CDR3: TGCAGCGCCACCGGGACAGGAGGGTACGAGCAGTACTTC.

The chain employs TRBV10-2 and TRBJ2-2; perhaps TRBD2 as D (6 bases). V lost 8 bases and J lost 4, with 14 bases in between. The CDR3 is 14 amino acids. From germline, CDR1 is WSHSY and CDR2 SAAADI. CDR3 DNA: TGCGCCAGCGTAGGGACTCCCAGCACCGGGGAGCTGTTTTTT. Translating it yields CASVGTPSTGELFF.

This sequence joins TRBV10-3 and TRBJ1-4; D is uncertain. With 8 bases removed from V and 6 bases from J, the gap between germline ends came to 10 bases. From germline, CDR1 is ENHRY and CDR2 SYGVKD. The CDR3 is 12 residues long. CDR3 residues: CAIRNEDEKLFF. CDR3 sequence (DNA): TGTGCCATCCGGAACGAGGATGAAAAACTGTTTTTT.

The chain couples TRBV9 to TRBJ2-5; 12 bases map to TRBD1. Germline V gene sequence: CDR1 SGDLS, CDR2 YYNGEE. There are 16 residues in the CDR3. The J segment lost 5 bases and the V segment lost 1 base, leaving 6 bases of the junction unmatched. The CDR3 DNA reads TGTGCCAGCAGCGTAACGGGGACAGGGGGCGTTGAGACCCAGTACTTC. It is translated as CASSVTGTGGVETQYF.

V and J are TRBV18 and TRBJ1-5, with TRBD1 matching over 7 bases. Germline V gives CDR1 KGHSH, CDR2 LQKENI. V trimming: 3 bases; J trimming: 7 bases; junction bases outside the gene matches: 9. This CDR3 spans 15 amino acids. CDR3 residues: CASSPMTGSGQPQHF. CDR3 bases: TGTGCCAGCTCACCTATGACAGGGTCTGGACAGCCCCAGCATTTT.

The chain is built from TRBV18 and TRBJ2-5; a possible D gene is TRBD1 (5 bases). Looked up from germline, CDR1 is KGHSH and CDR2 is LQKENI. V lost 6 bases to trimming and J lost 2 bases, with 10 bases between them. The CDR3 extends over 13 amino acids. The CDR3 nucleotides are TGTGCCAGCTCCGACAGTGATCAAGAGACCCAGTACTTC. Residues: CASSDSDQETQYF.

The rearrangement links TRBV4-2 to TRBJ1-1, with TRBD1 as a possible D gene (6 bases). The CDR3 extends over 16 amino acids. Germline V gene data show CDR1 as LGHNA and CDR2 as YNFKEQ. Trimming took off 0 bases at V and 4 bases at J, with 15 bases between the two ends. CDR3 DNA sequence: TGTGCCAGCAGCCAAGATCGAACAGGGCGGGGCACTGAAGCTTTCTTT. This translates into CASSQDRTGRGTEAFF.